The source of this T cell receptor beta chain is a study of blood T cell repertoires in COVID-19. About the research overall: Samples came from the United States, Italy and Spain, spanning acute and convalescent COVID-19. Sources were T cells, B-cell-depleted T cells, or PBMCs; the material itself was cDNA or gDNA.

This clone was observed a few times. The junction had 11 bases not matched to a gene; V was cut back by 0 bases and J by 6 bases. Germline values: CDR1 MNHEY, CDR2 SMNVEV (reference sequence). The CDR3 covers 17 residues. The protocol was immunoSEQ multiplex PCR, while the TCRdb copy is restricted to in-frame clones and leaves out a portion. The sample has some 200,000 clones; around 80% are singletons. Participant ages covered roughly 18 to 89 years across 24 US areas. Clinical history as reported by participants underpinned cohort assignment. This TCR came from a woman between 50 and 59 years old who had recovered from COVID-19. Sequenced: PBMCs or T cells enriched from blood (not recorded which). This chain connects TRBV27 to TRBJ2-7; TRBD2 agrees at 10 bases. Here the CDR3 reads CASSLSAPSGRGGEQYF. CDR3 nucleotide sequence: TGTGCCAGCAGTTTATCGGCGCCTAGCGGGAGAGGGGGCGAGCAGTACTTC.